This T cell receptor (beta chain) was identified during a study of control samples from healthy donors and cancer patients. TCRdb's table, derived via immunoSEQ multiplex PCR, lists solely in-frame clones and lacks some. Its table lists under 200,000 clones. V lost 1 base and J 2 bases, leaving 9 bases between the germline ends. This CDR3 has 14 amino acids. CDR1 GTSNPN and CDR2 SVGIG come from the germline V gene (reference sequence). As concerns this clone: This specimen includes other DNA sequences encoding the same CDR3.

The sequenced sample consisted of blood. The sequence came from a woman aged 25 to 39 in good health. The chain recombines TRBV30 with TRBJ2-1; possible D gene TRBD1, 6 bases. The CDR3 DNA reads TGTGCCTGGAGTGCCGGGACACCCTACAATGAGCAGTTCTTC. This encodes CAWSAGTPYNEQFF.